These 5 T cell receptor beta chains were sequenced from one sample in a study of CD8+ T cells in alopecia areata. Sequencing templates came from extracted RNA that was reverse transcribed into cDNA. The method was immunoSEQ multiplex PCR; TCRdb's version includes in-frame clones alone and lacks a portion of them. The sample yields 120,000 or so clones, roughly 54% seen once. The sequencing used CD4+ T cells sorted from blood, collected at week 0. The source of these receptors is a human donor with alopecia areata.

The gene calls are TRBV29-1 and TRBJ2-3; TRBD2 agrees at 7 bases. Germline V gene data show CDR1 as SQVTM and CDR2 as ANQGSEA. This CDR3 is built from 13 residues. V shed 3 bases, J shed 6 bases, and the junction held 6 bases outside the gene matches. This CDR3 reads CSVDGGGLDTQYF. The CDR3 nucleotides read TGCAGCGTTGACGGGGGAGGGTTGGATACGCAGTATTTT.

V is TRBV5-1 and J is TRBJ2-5; no definite D call. The CDR3 consists of 14 residues. Trimming took off 3 bases at V and 5 bases at J, with 14 bases between the two ends. In germline, CDR1 is SGHRS, CDR2 YFSETQ. This CDR3 is CASSSGRTQETQYF. The CDR3 DNA reads as TGCGCCAGCAGCTCCGGTCGGACGCAGGAGACCCAGTACTTC.

The chain links TRBV30 to TRBJ1-1; a possible D gene is TRBD1 (5 bases). V shed 3 bases and J shed 8 bases, with 10 bases lying between them. Germline-derived CDR1 and CDR2 are GTSNPN and SVGIG (reference sequence). The CDR3 runs to 11 residues. The CDR3: CAWRYDREAFF. Here the CDR3 DNA reads TGTGCCTGGAGGTATGACAGAGAAGCTTTCTTT.

This clone was seen a few times. V is TRBV7-2 and J is TRBJ1-2; D is undetermined. The V and J ends lost 7 bases and 8 bases respectively, with 17 bases between them. This CDR3 is built from 13 residues. The germline gives CDR1 SGHTA, CDR2 FQGNSA. This CDR3 is CASNPFFDGGYTF. The CDR3 DNA is TGTGCCAGCAACCCCTTTTTTGATGGAGGCTACACCTTC. The variable domain in full, completed from reference TRBV7-2 and TRBJ1-2, reads GAGVSQSPSNKVTEKGKDVELRCDPISGHTALYWYRQSLGQGLEFLIYFQGNSAPDKSGLPSDRFSAERTGGSVSTLTIQRTQQEDSAVYLCASNPFFDGGYTFGSGTRLTVV.

The V gene is TRBV15, the J gene TRBJ1-5; D remains ambiguous. This CDR3 comprises 15 residues. Looked up from germline, CDR1 is LNHNV and CDR2 is YYDKDF (reference sequence). Trimming removed 0 bases at V and 1 base at J, with 7 bases between. The CDR3 nucleotides are TGTGCCACCAGCAGAGATCACACCAGCAATCAGCCCCAGCATTTT. This sequence encodes CATSRDHTSNQPQHF. Supplemented by reference TRBV15 and TRBJ1-5, the full variable domain reads DAMVIQNPRYQVTQFGKPVTLSCSQTLNHNVMYWYQQKSSQAPKLLFHYYDKDFNNEADTPDNFQSRRPNTSFCFLDIRSPGLGDTAMYLCATSRDHTSNQPQHFGDGTRLSIL.